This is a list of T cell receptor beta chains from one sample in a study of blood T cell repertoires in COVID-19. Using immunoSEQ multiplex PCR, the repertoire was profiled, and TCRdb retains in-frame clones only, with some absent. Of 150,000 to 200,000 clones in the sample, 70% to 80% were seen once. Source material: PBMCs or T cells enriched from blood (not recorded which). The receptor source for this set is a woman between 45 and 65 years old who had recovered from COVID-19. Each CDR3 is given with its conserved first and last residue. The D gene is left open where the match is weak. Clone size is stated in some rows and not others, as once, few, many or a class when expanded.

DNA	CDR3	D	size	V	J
TGTGCCAGCAGTAGCGGCTCGGGGGCCCAGCATTTT	CASSSGSGAQHF	NA	few	TRBV12-3/TRBV12-4	TRBJ1-5
TGTGCCAGCAGCTTCCCAGGGCAAGGAAACACCATATATTTT	CASSFPGQGNTIYF	NA	NA	TRBV7-2	TRBJ1-3
TGTGCCAGCAGCATACTTTCTGAGCAGTACTTC	CASSILSEQYF	NA	NA	TRBV7-9	TRBJ2-7
TGCGCCAGCAGCTTGGTTAGCGGTTCCAACAATGAGCAGTTCTTC	CASSLVSGSNNEQFF	NA	NA	TRBV5-1	TRBJ2-1
TGTGCCTGGACGACTAGCGGGAGAGGTACCGGGGAGCTGTTTTTT	CAWTTSGRGTGELFF	TRBD2	NA	TRBV30	TRBJ2-2
TGTGCCAGCAGTGAAGGAGGGTATAATTCACCCCTCCACTTT	CASSEGGYNSPLHF	NA	NA	TRBV2	TRBJ1-6
TGTGCCAGCAGCGGTTCGGGGGGGATAGGCTACACCTTC	CASSGSGGIGYTF	NA	NA	TRBV11-2	TRBJ1-2
TGTGCCAGCAGCCCCCGCGGGACTACCACAGATACGCAGTATTTT	CASSPRGTTTDTQYF	TRBD2	NA	TRBV7-2	TRBJ2-3
TGTGCCAGCAGGGTGGAAAGGGAGGGCTCCTACGAGCAGTACTTC	CASRVEREGSYEQYF	TRBD2	NA	TRBV28	TRBJ2-7
TGTGCCAGCAGCTTAGAATCCGGGACAGGGAGACAGACCCAGTACTTC	CASSLESGTGRQTQYF	TRBD1	NA	TRBV7-8	TRBJ2-5
TGTGCCAGCAATAAAGGGGGCCACGAGCAGTACTTC	CASNKGGHEQYF	TRBD1	NA	TRBV12-3/TRBV12-4	TRBJ2-7
TGCGCCAGCAGCCGGGTGGACAGGGGGACCTACGAGCAGTACTTC	CASSRVDRGTYEQYF	TRBD1	few	TRBV5-1	TRBJ2-7
TGTGCCAGCAGCAAACGGGACACCATTTACAATGAGCAGTTCTTC	CASSKRDTIYNEQFF	NA	NA	TRBV13	TRBJ2-1
TGCAGCGTTGAAGGCGGGAGGGTTGAGGCTGAGCAGTTCTTC	CSVEGGRVEAEQFF	TRBD2	NA	TRBV29-1	TRBJ2-1
TGTGCCAGCAGCCGAGGGACTAGCGGGACCGGTGGCTACGAGCAGTACTTC	CASSRGTSGTGGYEQYF	TRBD2	few	TRBV3-1/TRBV3-2	TRBJ2-7
TGTGCCATCAGTGTCGCCGCCGGGACTATCCACAATGAGCAGTTCTTC	CAISVAAGTIHNEQFF	TRBD2	NA	TRBV10-3	TRBJ2-1
TGTGCCAGCAGACTAGCGGACAATGAGCAGTTCTTC	CASRLADNEQFF	TRBD2	NA	TRBV12-3/TRBV12-4	TRBJ2-1
TGTGCCATCAGTGCTGCAGGGGCCACTGAAGCTTTCTTT	CAISAAGATEAFF	NA	few	TRBV10-3	TRBJ1-1
TGTGCCAGCAGTTCATCTATCGGAAACACCATATATTTT	CASSSSIGNTIYF	NA	NA	TRBV27	TRBJ1-3
TGTGCCAGCAGCCCTAGGACAGGGGGCTACGAGCAGTACTTC	CASSPRTGGYEQYF	TRBD1	NA	TRBV5-4	TRBJ2-7
TGTGCCAGCAGTAACCGACAGGGGGCTGACGAGCAGTACTTC	CASSNRQGADEQYF	TRBD1	NA	TRBV6-5	TRBJ2-7
TGTGCCAGTAGTTCCAGGGATTCACCCCTCCACTTT	CASSSRDSPLHF	NA	few	TRBV19	TRBJ1-6
TGTGCCAGCAGTTACAGCACAGGCTATGGCTACACCTTC	CASSYSTGYGYTF	NA	NA	TRBV6-5	TRBJ1-2
TGCGCCAGCAGCCTCCTTTCGGGACAGGGAATGAACACCGGGGAGCTGTTTTTT	CASSLLSGQGMNTGELFF	TRBD1	NA	TRBV5-1	TRBJ2-2
TGTGCCAGCTCTCCTCAGGGGAGCTCCTACAATGAGCAGTTCTTC	CASSPQGSSYNEQFF	NA	once	TRBV18	TRBJ2-1
TGTGCCAGCAGTCTGTCAGGCCGTGGCTATGGCTACACCTTC	CASSLSGRGYGYTF	NA	NA	TRBV6-5	TRBJ1-2
TGCGCCAGCAGCTTGGCCGGTGTCGAGACCCAGTACTTC	CASSLAGVETQYF	NA	NA	TRBV5-1	TRBJ2-5
TGTGCCAGCAGTCTCCCCCAGGGTTATCAGCCCCAGCATTTT	CASSLPQGYQPQHF	NA	NA	TRBV28	TRBJ1-5
TGTGCCACCAGCACGAGAAAAAGCTCCTACAATGAGCAGTTCTTC	CATSTRKSSYNEQFF	NA	NA	TRBV24-1	TRBJ2-1
TGTGCCAGCAGCTTGACCATTTGGGGACAGGGAGAGGGTGGCTACACCTTC	CASSLTIWGQGEGGYTF	TRBD1	NA	TRBV5-5	TRBJ1-2
TGTGCCATCAGTGACGGGGAGGGAGGGAGCACAGATACGCAGTATTTT	CAISDGEGGSTDTQYF	TRBD2	few	TRBV10-3	TRBJ2-3
TGCGCCAGCAGAACCGGGACAGGGGAGAACACTGAAGCTTTCTTT	CASRTGTGENTEAFF	TRBD1	once	TRBV5-1	TRBJ1-1
TGTGCCAGCTCACCAGAGGGGGCGCGGTACAATGAGCAGTTCTTC	CASSPEGARYNEQFF	TRBD1	NA	TRBV18	TRBJ2-1
TGTGCCACCCACATCGTGACAGGGGCGAACTATGGCTACACCTTC	CATHIVTGANYGYTF	TRBD1	NA	TRBV5-5	TRBJ1-2
TGTGCCAGCAGCTTTACTGAGGGCTCCTATGGCTACACCTTC	CASSFTEGSYGYTF	NA	many	TRBV7-9	TRBJ1-2
TGTGCCAGCAGTGAAATGACAGTCTATGGCTACACCTTC	CASSEMTVYGYTF	NA	NA	TRBV2	TRBJ1-2
TGTGCCAGCAGTTTAGCACGGGGGGGGCAGTACTTC	CASSLARGGQYF	TRBD2	once	TRBV12-3/TRBV12-4	TRBJ2-7
TGTGCCAGCAGCCCTAGGGGCTCGGCTGAAGCTTTCTTT	CASSPRGSAEAFF	NA	NA	TRBV11-2	TRBJ1-1
TGCGCCAGCAGCGCGCCTAGCACAGATACGCAGTATTTT	CASSAPSTDTQYF	NA	NA	TRBV5-1	TRBJ2-3
TGCAGCGTTCGTCCGTCAGGGGAGACCCAGTACTTC	CSVRPSGETQYF	NA	NA	TRBV29-1	TRBJ2-5
TGTGCCAGCAGCCTAAACTATGGCTACACCTTC	CASSLNYGYTF	NA	NA	TRBV3-1/TRBV3-2	TRBJ1-2
TGTGCCAGCAGTGAGGGACAGTATAATTCACCCCTCCACTTT	CASSEGQYNSPLHF	TRBD1	NA	TRBV6-1	TRBJ1-6
TGTGCCAGCAGCTCCGCGGGCGAAAAACTGTTTTTT	CASSSAGEKLFF	NA	NA	TRBV11-2	TRBJ1-4
TGTGCCAGCAGACGTACAGGGTCCAGCACTGAAGCTTTCTTT	CASRRTGSSTEAFF	NA	NA	TRBV11-2	TRBJ1-1
TGTGCCAGCAGTTTAGCGGGCCGCATTAATGAGCAGTTCTTC	CASSLAGRINEQFF	NA	NA	TRBV28	TRBJ2-1
TGTGCCAGCAGCAAAGGGGCCCTGACTAGCGGGTTCTCGAACACCGGGGAGCTGTTTTTT	CASSKGALTSGFSNTGELFF	NA	NA	TRBV21-1	TRBJ2-2
TGTGCCAGCAGCCAACTAACGGGAGACCCCTACGAGCAGTACTTC	CASSQLTGDPYEQYF	NA	NA	TRBV3-1/TRBV3-2	TRBJ2-7
TGTGCCAGTAGAGCTCTCCGAACGAACACCGGGGAGCTGTTTTTT	CASRALRTNTGELFF	NA	NA	TRBV19	TRBJ2-2
TGTGCCAGCTCGAGAACTAGCGGACAAGAGACCCAGTACTTC	CASSRTSGQETQYF	TRBD2	once	TRBV2	TRBJ2-5
TGTGCCAGCCCCGCTGGAGCCTCTCGCCACAATGAGCAGTTCTTC	CASPAGASRHNEQFF	NA	NA	TRBV2	TRBJ2-1
TGTGCCAGCAGTTTCGGGACAGCAGGGGATTCACCCCTCCACTTT	CASSFGTAGDSPLHF	TRBD1	NA	TRBV27	TRBJ1-6
TGTGCCAGCAGTCCCCCCCAGGGGAGCGGGGAGCTGTTTTTT	CASSPPQGSGELFF	NA	NA	TRBV28	TRBJ2-2
TGTGCCTGGAGCTCCCGCGTCAATCAGCCCCAGCATTTT	CAWSSRVNQPQHF	NA	few	TRBV30	TRBJ1-5
TGTGCCAGCAGTTCCGGGACAGGTAACAATGAGCAGTTCTTC	CASSSGTGNNEQFF	TRBD1	NA	TRBV27	TRBJ2-1
TGTGCCAGCGCGGTGAGCACAGATACGCAGTATTTT	CASAVSTDTQYF	NA	NA	TRBV7-3	TRBJ2-3
TGTGCCACCAGCACACCCTCGGGAGGGCCGTATGGTGAGCAGTTCTTC	CATSTPSGGPYGEQFF	TRBD2	NA	TRBV15	TRBJ2-1